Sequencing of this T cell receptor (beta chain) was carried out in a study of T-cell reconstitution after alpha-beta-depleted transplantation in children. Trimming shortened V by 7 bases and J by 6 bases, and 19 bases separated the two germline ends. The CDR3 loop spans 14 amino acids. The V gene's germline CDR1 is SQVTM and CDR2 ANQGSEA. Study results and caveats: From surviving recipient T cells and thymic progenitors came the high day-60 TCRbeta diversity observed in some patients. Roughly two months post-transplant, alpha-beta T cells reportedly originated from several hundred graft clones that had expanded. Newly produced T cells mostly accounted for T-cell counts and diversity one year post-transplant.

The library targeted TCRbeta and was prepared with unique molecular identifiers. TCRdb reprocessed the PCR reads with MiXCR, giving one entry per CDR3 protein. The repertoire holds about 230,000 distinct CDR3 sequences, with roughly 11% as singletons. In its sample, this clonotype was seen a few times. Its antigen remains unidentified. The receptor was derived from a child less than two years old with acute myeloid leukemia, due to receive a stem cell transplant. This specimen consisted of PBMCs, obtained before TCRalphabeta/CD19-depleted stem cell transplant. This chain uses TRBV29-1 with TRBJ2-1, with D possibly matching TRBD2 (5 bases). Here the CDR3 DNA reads TGCAGCGCCTTGAGGGCAGGACGGGCCAATGAGCAGTTCTTC. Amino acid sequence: CSALRAGRANEQFF.